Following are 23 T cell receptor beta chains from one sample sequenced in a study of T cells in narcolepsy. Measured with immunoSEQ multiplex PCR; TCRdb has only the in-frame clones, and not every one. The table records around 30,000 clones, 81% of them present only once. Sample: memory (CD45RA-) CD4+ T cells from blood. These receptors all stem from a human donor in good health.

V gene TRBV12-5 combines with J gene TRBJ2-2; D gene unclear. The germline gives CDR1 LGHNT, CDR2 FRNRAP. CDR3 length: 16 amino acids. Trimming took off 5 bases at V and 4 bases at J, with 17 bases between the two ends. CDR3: CASGPNNQLGTGELFF. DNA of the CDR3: TGTGCTAGTGGTCCAAATAACCAGCTGGGCACCGGGGAGCTGTTTTTT.

CDR3 nucleotide sequence: TGTGCCTGGAGTGTATTGGTCGGGGGAGGGCCGTTCTTC. It specifies CAWSVLVGGGPFF. This rearrangement joins TRBV30 to TRBJ2-1, with 7 positions matching TRBD2. The CDR3 extends over 13 amino acids. From germline, CDR1 is GTSNPN and CDR2 SVGIG (reference sequence). The V segment lost 0 bases and the J segment 15 bases; nucleotides outside the gene matches: 11.

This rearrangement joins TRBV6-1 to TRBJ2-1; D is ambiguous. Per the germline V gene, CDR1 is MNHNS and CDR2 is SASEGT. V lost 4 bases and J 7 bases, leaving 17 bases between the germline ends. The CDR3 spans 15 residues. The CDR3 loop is CASSGREVPLNEQFF. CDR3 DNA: TGTGCCAGCAGTGGACGTGAGGTCCCCTTGAATGAGCAGTTCTTC.

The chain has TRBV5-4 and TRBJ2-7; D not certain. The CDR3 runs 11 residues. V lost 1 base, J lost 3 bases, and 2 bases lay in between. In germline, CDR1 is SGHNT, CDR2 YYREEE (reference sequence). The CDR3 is CASSLYYEQYF. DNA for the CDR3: TGTGCCAGCAGCTTGTACTACGAGCAGTACTTC.

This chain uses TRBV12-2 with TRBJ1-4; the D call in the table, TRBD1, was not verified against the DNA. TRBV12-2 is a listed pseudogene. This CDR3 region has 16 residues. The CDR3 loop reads CASRFILGGLNEKLFF. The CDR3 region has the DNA TGTGCAAGTCGCTTTATCCTCGGTGGGCTTAATGAAAAACTGTTTTTT.

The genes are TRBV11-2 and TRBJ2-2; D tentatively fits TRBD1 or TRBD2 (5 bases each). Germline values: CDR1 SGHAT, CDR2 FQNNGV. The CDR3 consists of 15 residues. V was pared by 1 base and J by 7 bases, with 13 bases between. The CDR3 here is CASSLVPGSNGELFF. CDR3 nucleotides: TGTGCCAGCAGCTTAGTCCCAGGGAGTAACGGGGAGCTGTTTTTT.

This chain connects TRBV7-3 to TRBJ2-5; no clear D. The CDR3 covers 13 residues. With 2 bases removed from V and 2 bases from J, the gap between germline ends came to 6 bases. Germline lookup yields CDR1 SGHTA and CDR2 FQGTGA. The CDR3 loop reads CASSLRRQETQYF. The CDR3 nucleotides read TGTGCCAGCAGCTTACGCAGACAAGAGACCCAGTACTTC.

The CDR3 loop reads CASSLSAGLEFKQYF. DNA of the CDR3: TGTGCCAGCAGCTTGAGTGCGGGACTAGAGTTTAAGCAGTACTTC. The chain employs TRBV7-8 and TRBJ2-7; 8 bases fit TRBD2. The CDR3 length is 15 residues. Trimming removed 3 bases from V and 8 bases from J; junction bases left unmatched: 12. Germline CDR1 and CDR2: SGHVS and FQNEAQ.

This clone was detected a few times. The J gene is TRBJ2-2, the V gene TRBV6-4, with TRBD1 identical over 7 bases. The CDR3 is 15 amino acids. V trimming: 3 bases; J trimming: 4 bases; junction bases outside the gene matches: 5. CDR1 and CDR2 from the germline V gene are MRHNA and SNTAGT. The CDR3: CASSEGTVATGELFF. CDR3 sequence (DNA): TGTGCCAGCAGTGAAGGGACAGTAGCCACCGGGGAGCTGTTTTTT.

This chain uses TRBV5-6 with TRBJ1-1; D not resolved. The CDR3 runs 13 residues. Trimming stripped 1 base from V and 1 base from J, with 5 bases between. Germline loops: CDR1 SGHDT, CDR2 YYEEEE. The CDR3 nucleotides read TGTGCCAGCAGCTTGAATCAGAACACTGAAGCTTTCTTT. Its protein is CASSLNQNTEAFF.

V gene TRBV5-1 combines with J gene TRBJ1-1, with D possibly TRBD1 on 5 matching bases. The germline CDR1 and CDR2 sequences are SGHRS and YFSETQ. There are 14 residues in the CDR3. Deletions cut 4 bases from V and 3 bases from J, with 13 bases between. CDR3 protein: CASSRGVEDTEAFF. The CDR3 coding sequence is TGCGCCAGCAGCCGGGGGGTCGAGGACACTGAAGCTTTCTTT.

Here the CDR3 DNA reads TGTGCCAGCAGGGCGAGTCAGGGGGCTGGGGCCAACGTCCTGACTTTC. It translates to CASRASQGAGANVLTF. This rearrangement joins TRBV2 to TRBJ2-6; 7 positions agree with TRBD1. Unmatched junction bases numbered 7, after V lost 6 bases and J lost 2 bases. The germline CDR1 and CDR2 sequences are SNHLY and FYNNEI. The CDR3 consists of 16 residues.

The DNA of the CDR3 is TGTGCCAGCAGCCCAACTGGAGCCCTGAGCTCCTACGAGCAGTACTTC. It specifies CASSPTGALSSYEQYF. J is TRBJ2-7 and V is TRBV5-4, with D unclear. Germline loops: CDR1 SGHNT, CDR2 YYREEE (reference sequence). V was clipped by 4 bases and J by 0 bases, with 17 bases between them. The CDR3 has 16 amino acids.

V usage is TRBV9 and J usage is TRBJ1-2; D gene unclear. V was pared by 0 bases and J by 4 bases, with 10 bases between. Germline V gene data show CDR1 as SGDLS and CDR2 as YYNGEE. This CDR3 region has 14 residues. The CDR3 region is CASSVGVGSYGYTF. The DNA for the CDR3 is TGTGCCAGCAGCGTAGGAGTGGGCAGCTATGGCTACACCTTC.

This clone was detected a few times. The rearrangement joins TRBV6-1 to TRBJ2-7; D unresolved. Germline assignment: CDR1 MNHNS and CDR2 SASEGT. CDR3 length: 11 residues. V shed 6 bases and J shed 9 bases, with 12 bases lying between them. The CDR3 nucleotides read TGTGCCAGCAGCCCCGGGCCACTGCAGTACTTC. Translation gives CASSPGPLQYF.

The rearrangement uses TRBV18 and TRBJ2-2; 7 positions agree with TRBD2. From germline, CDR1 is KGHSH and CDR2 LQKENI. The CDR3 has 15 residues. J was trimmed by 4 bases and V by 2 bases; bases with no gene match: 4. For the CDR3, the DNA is TGTGCCAGCTCACCAATAACTAGCGCCACCGGGGAGCTGTTTTTT. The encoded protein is CASSPITSATGELFF.

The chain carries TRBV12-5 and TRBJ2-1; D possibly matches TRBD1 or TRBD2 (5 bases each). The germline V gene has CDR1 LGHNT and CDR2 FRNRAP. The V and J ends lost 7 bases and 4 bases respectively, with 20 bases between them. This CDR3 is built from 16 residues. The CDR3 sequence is CASDSDRDARYNEQFF. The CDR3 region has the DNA TGTGCTAGTGATTCTGACCGGGACGCACGTTACAATGAGCAGTTCTTC.

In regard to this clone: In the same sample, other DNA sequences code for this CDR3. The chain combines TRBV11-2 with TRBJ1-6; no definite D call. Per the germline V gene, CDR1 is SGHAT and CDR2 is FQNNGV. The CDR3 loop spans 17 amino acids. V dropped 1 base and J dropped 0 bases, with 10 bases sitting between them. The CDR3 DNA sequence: TGTGCCAGCAGCTTAGCGGACGGGAGCTCCTATAATTCACCCCTCCACTTT. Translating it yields CASSLADGSSYNSPLHF.

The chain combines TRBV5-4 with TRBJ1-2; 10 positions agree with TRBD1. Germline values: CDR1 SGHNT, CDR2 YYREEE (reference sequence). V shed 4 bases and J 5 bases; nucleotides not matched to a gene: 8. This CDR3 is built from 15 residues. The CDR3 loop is CASSPTGQGYYGYTF. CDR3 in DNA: TGTGCCAGCAGCCCCACGGGACAGGGGTATTATGGCTACACCTTC.

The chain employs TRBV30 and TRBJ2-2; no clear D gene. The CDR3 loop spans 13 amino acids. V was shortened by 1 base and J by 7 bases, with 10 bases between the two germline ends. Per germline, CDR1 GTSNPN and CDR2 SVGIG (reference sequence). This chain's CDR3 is CAWSGRSGGELFF. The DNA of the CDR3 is TGTGCCTGGAGTGGGAGATCGGGCGGGGAGCTGTTTTTT.

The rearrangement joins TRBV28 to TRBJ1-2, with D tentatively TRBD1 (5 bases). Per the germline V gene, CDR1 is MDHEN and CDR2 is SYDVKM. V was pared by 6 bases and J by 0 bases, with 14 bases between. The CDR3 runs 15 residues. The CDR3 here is CASSLGTQPNYGYTF. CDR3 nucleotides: TGTGCCAGCAGCCTTGGGACTCAGCCTAACTATGGCTACACCTTC.

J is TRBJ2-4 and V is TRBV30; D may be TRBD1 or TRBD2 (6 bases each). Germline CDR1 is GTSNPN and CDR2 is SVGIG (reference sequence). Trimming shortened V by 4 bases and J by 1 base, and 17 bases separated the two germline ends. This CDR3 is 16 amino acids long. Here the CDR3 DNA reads TGTGCCTGGACACAGGGACTGCCCGGGGCCAAAAACATTCAGTACTTC. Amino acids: CAWTQGLPGAKNIQYF.

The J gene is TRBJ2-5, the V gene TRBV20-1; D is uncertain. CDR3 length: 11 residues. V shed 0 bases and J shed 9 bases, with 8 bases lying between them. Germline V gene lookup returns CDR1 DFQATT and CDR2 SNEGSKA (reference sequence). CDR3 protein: CSAREGISQYF. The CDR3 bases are TGCAGTGCTAGAGAAGGGATATCCCAGTACTTC.